The entry below gives a single T cell receptor (beta chain) sequence along with its context. This record belongs to a study of blood T cell repertoires in COVID-19. Study in general: COVID-19 samples from acute and convalescent phases originated in the United States, Italy and Spain.

The V segment lost 10 bases and the J segment 3 bases; nucleotides outside the gene matches: 3. The CDR3 is 12 residues long. Per the germline V gene, CDR1 is LNHDA and CDR2 is SQIVND (reference sequence). In the study's own analysis: The authors estimated nucleated cell counts from reference gene primer amplification. Sequenced by immunoSEQ multiplex PCR; TCRdb stores in-frame clones only, minus some. The V and J calls and clone size were taken over from that table, and D and trimming were inferred from the DNA. Seen here are about 210,000 clones, 92% observed once, and the top ten hold under 1.5%. The TCR sequence derives from a man under 40 with acute or convalescent COVID-19. The V and J genes are TRBV19 and TRBJ1-1; TRBD1 agrees at 9 bases. Material for sequencing was peripheral blood. In DNA, the CDR3 is TGTGCCACTCGGACAGGGGACACTGAAGCTTTCTTT. Protein sequence: CATRTGDTEAFF.